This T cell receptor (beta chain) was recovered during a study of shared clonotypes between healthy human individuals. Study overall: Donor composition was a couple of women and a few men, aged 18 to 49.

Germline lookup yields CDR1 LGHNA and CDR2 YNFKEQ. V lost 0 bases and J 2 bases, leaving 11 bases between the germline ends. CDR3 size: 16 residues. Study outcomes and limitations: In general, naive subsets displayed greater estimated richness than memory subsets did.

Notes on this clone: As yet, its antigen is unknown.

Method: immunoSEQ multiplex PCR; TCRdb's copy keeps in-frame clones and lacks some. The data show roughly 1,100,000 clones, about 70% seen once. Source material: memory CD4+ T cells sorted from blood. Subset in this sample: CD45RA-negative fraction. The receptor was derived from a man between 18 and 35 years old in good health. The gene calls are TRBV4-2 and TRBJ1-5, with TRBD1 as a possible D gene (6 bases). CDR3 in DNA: TGTGCCAGCAGCCAAGATCCTGGGGGCGGCAATCAGCCCCAGCATTTT. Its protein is CASSQDPGGGNQPQHF.